One TCR beta chain is described in this entry. Looked up from germline, CDR1 is SEHNR and CDR2 is FQNEAQ (reference sequence). With 5 bases clipped from V and 6 bases from J, the junction kept 12 bases outside the gene matches. This CDR3 comprises 15 residues. The data stem from a study of cytomegalovirus exposure and HLA in healthy donors. The PCR was carried out with 60 Vbeta primers and 13 Jbeta primers. Only in-frame clones appear in the TCRdb table, and some are missing; sequencing was by immunoSEQ multiplex PCR. The top ten clones hold 3.2% of a sample with about 140,000 clones, roughly 78% of them seen once.

The receptor was isolated from a man aged 18 to 29 in good health and CMV-seropositive. The chain is built from TRBV7-9 and TRBJ2-7; 8 bases map to TRBD1. The sequenced sample consisted of PBMCs. CDR3 nucleotide sequence: TGTGCCAGCAGCGATAGAGGGACAGGACAAGGCGAGCAGTACTTC. Protein: CASSDRGTGQGEQYF.